Listed below are T cell receptor beta chains from one sample, sequenced in a study of shared clonotypes between healthy human individuals. The data were produced by immunoSEQ multiplex PCR, yet TCRdb's version contains in-frame clones alone and is incomplete. The sample comprises about 2,500,000 clones, roughly nine tenths of which are singletons, and around 0.14% rests with the top ten. The material sequenced was naive CD4+ T cells sorted from blood. Receptors originate from a man aged 18 to 35 in good health. Each CDR3 is given with its conserved first and last residue. The D gene is left open where the match is weak. Size tells how often a clone was seen (once, few, many) or the class of an expanded clone, and some rows leave it out.

.	TRBJ2-4	TRBV6-6	.	16	CASSYRPWDLKNIQYF	TGTGCCAGCAGTTATCGGCCCTGGGACCTCAAAAACATTCAGTACTTC
.	TRBJ2-7	TRBV27	.	14	CASSRGGSIYEQYF	TGTGCCAGCAGTCGAGGGGGTAGTATCTACGAGCAGTACTTC
.	TRBJ1-3	TRBV5-4	TRBD1	19	CASSIRARTGGSSGNTIYF	TGTGCCAGCAGCATCCGAGCGAGGACAGGGGGCTCCTCTGGAAACACCATATATTTT
.	TRBJ2-1	TRBV5-1	TRBD1	14	CASSEGQGRDEQFF	TGCGCCAGCAGCGAGGGACAGGGTAGAGATGAGCAGTTCTTC
.	TRBJ2-7	TRBV5-1	TRBD1	14	CASSPGGGSYEQYF	TGCGCCAGCAGCCCAGGGGGCGGCTCCTACGAGCAGTACTTC
.	TRBJ2-3	TRBV18	.	16	CASSPPSSRRTDTQYF	TGTGCCAGCTCACCACCGTCCAGCCGTCGGACAGATACGCAGTATTTT
once	TRBJ1-6	TRBV27	.	18	CASSFRGPGPREDSPLHF	TGTGCCAGCAGTTTTAGGGGACCGGGACCGAGGGAAGATTCACCCCTCCACTTT
once	TRBJ2-3	TRBV7-3	.	14	CASSFGGHTDTQYF	TGTGCCAGCAGCTTTGGTGGCCACACAGATACGCAGTATTTT
.	TRBJ1-1	TRBV7-2	.	15	CASSLVYQVNTEAFF	TGTGCCAGCAGCTTAGTTTACCAGGTGAACACTGAAGCTTTCTTT
.	TRBJ2-5	TRBV6-5	.	11	CASRRDETQYF	TGTGCCAGCCGGAGGGATGAGACCCAGTACTTC
.	TRBJ1-6	TRBV25-1	.	15	CASSEFHSSNSPLHF	TGTGCCAGCAGTGAATTTCACAGTTCGAATTCACCCCTCCACTTT
.	TRBJ2-2	TRBV18	.	15	CASSPILPGTGELFF	TGTGCCAGCTCACCCATTTTACCGGGAACCGGGGAGCTGTTTTTT
.	TRBJ2-7	TRBV18	.	15	CASSQGNGKKGEQYF	TGTGCCAGCTCACAGGGGAACGGGAAGAAAGGCGAGCAGTACTTC
.	TRBJ1-5	TRBV5-1	.	15	CASSLNPSSNQPQHF	TGCGCCAGCAGCTTGAATCCCTCTAGCAATCAGCCCCAGCATTTT
.	TRBJ1-2	TRBV10-3	TRBD1	14	CAISAGQGPSGYTF	TGTGCCATCAGTGCGGGACAGGGGCCATCCGGCTACACCTTC
.	TRBJ2-6	TRBV9	.	18	CASSVTRGSLLGANVLTF	TGTGCCAGCAGCGTCACCAGGGGAAGTCTCTTGGGGGCCAACGTCCTGACTTTC